Listed here are 25 T cell receptor beta chains from one sample, sequenced in a study. A single record per CDR3 protein comes from TCRdb applying MiXCR to the RT-PCR reads. The sample carries about 680,000 distinct CDR3 sequences, about 14% recorded once. The material sequenced was memory CD4+ T cells from blood. The origin of the receptors is a female donor in good health, serving as a healthy control.

This clonotype was observed at least ten times. This chain connects TRBV12-3 or TRBV12-4 to TRBJ2-2; 9 positions match TRBD1. The J segment lost 2 bases and the V segment lost 5 bases, leaving 6 bases of the junction unmatched. This CDR3 contains 16 residues. Written as DNA, the CDR3 is TGTGCCAGCAGTCCGCCGGGACAGGGTAACACCGGGGAGCTGTTTTTT. It translates to CASSPPGQGNTGELFF.

This clonotype was seen ten or more times. V gene TRBV20-1 combines with J gene TRBJ2-5; D is ambiguous. Germline values: CDR1 DFQATT, CDR2 SNEGSKA (reference sequence). Trimming took off 3 bases at V and 5 bases at J, with 10 bases between the two ends. The CDR3 runs 12 residues. The CDR3 DNA reads as TGCAGTGCTAGGAAGCCCCGGGAGACCCAGTACTTC. This gives the protein CSARKPRETQYF.

The chain links TRBV7-2 to TRBJ2-2; 8 nucleotides line up with TRBD2. Trimming cost V 2 bases and J 4 bases; bases outside gene matches: 6. This CDR3 has 16 amino acids. Germline CDR1 is SGHTA and CDR2 is FQGNSA. CDR3 amino acids: CASSLLGGAGTGELFF. In DNA form, the CDR3 reads TGTGCCAGCAGCTTACTCGGGGGGGCGGGCACCGGGGAGCTGTTTTTT.

This clonotype was found a few times. A read error may produce the germline difference seen at one junction end. The rearrangement links TRBV20-1 to TRBJ2-7; 9 bases are a match to TRBD2. CDR3 length equals 13 residues. Germline lookup yields CDR1 DFQATT and CDR2 SNEGSKA (reference sequence). The CDR3 DNA sequence: TGCAGTGCTAGACTAGCGGGAAACTTGGGAGGGGTCTTC. Translated: CSARLAGNLGGVF.

The CDR3 is CASSSGLSGSPYEQYF. CDR3 nucleotides: TGTGCCAGCAGCTCCGGATTAAGCGGGAGCCCCTACGAGCAGTACTTC. The chain is built from TRBV5-4 and TRBJ2-7, with 8 bases lining up with TRBD2. Germline assignment: CDR1 SGHNT and CDR2 YYREEE (reference sequence). The CDR3 is made up of 16 amino acids. V lost 3 bases and J lost 2; bases outside the gene matches: 10.

Many counts were recorded for this clonotype. V is TRBV7-9 and J is TRBJ2-7; TRBD2 matches at 9 bases. With 2 bases clipped from V and 0 bases from J, the junction kept 5 bases outside the gene matches. The CDR3 consists of 16 residues. The germline V gene has CDR1 SEHNR and CDR2 FQNEAQ (reference sequence). The CDR3 nucleotides are TGTGCCAGCAGCTTATATATAGCGGGGGCCTCCTACGAGCAGTACTTC. Protein: CASSLYIAGASYEQYF.

This rearrangement joins TRBV27 to TRBJ1-5; D is perhaps TRBD1 (5 bases). The V gene lost 1 base and the J gene lost 6 bases, with 10 bases spanning the gap. The CDR3 consists of 14 residues. Looked up from germline, CDR1 is MNHEY and CDR2 is SMNVEV (reference sequence). CDR3 in amino acids: CASSLLLGVQPQHF. The CDR3 nucleotides read TGTGCCAGCAGTTTATTATTGGGGGTTCAGCCCCAGCATTTT.

In its sample, this clonotype was seen a few times. The chain employs TRBV12-3 or TRBV12-4 and TRBJ1-5; TRBD1 might be the D (6 bases). Trimming cost V 1 base and J 6 bases, with 10 bases left between them. This CDR3 comprises 14 residues. CDR3 sequence (DNA): TGTGCCAGCAGTTTAGAACAGGGCCCTCAGCCCCAGCATTTT. Amino acids: CASSLEQGPQPQHF.

The CDR3 coding sequence is TGCAGTGCTAGTCCCCCTAGCGGGGGGGCGTTTTGGAATGAGCAGTTCTTC. This translates into CSASPPSGGAFWNEQFF. The chain is built from TRBV20-1 and TRBJ2-1; TRBD2 matches at 12 bases. Trimming removed 3 bases from V and 7 bases from J; junction bases left unmatched: 13. This CDR3 is 17 amino acids long. The germline V gene has CDR1 DFQATT and CDR2 SNEGSKA (reference sequence).

The V call is TRBV5-4, the J call TRBJ1-4, with D unclear. The CDR3 contains 13 residues. Germline V lookup: CDR1 SGHNT, CDR2 YYREEE (reference sequence). Trimming left V 2 bases short and J 4 bases short, with 6 bases between. The CDR3 DNA reads as TGTGCCAGCAGCTTACAGCTTAATGAAAAACTGTTTTTT. Translating gives CASSLQLNEKLFF.

This clonotype was seen more than once but under ten times. The chain is built from TRBV6-2 or TRBV6-3 and TRBJ1-1; D unresolved. V dropped 3 bases and J dropped 3 bases, with 11 bases sitting between them. The CDR3 length is 14 residues. Per germline, CDR1 MNHEY and CDR2 SVGEGT. The CDR3 loop reads CASSYARKYTEAFF. The CDR3 DNA reads as TGTGCCAGCAGTTATGCCAGGAAGTACACTGAAGCTTTCTTT.

This clonotype was counted ten times or more. The chain uses TRBV12-3 or TRBV12-4 and TRBJ2-5; D is perhaps TRBD2 (5 bases). V shed 6 bases and J shed 3 bases, with 8 bases lying between them. The CDR3 is 12 amino acids. CDR3 region: CASSKLEETQYF. The DNA of the CDR3 is TGTGCCAGCAGCAAACTAGAAGAGACCCAGTACTTC.

This sequence joins TRBV28 and TRBJ2-3; D might be TRBD2 (7 bases). V gave up 3 bases and J gave up 1 base, with 17 bases separating them. Germline CDR1 is MDHEN and CDR2 is SYDVKM. This CDR3 has 17 amino acids. The DNA for the CDR3 is TGTGCCAGCAGTTTCCCCGCGGGGGCTAGCGGCACAGATACGCAGTATTTT. This codes for CASSFPAGASGTDTQYF.

The rearrangement joins TRBV19 to TRBJ2-2; TRBD1 matches 9 bases. The V gene's germline CDR1 is LNHDA and CDR2 SQIVND (reference sequence). CDR3 size: 13 residues. V was clipped by 6 bases and J by 7 bases; unmatched bases: 3. CDR3 sequence (DNA): TGTGCCAGTAGGTTGGACAGGGGCGGGGAGCTGTTTTTT. Encoded protein: CASRLDRGGELFF.

The CDR3 reads CASSQDGRVSSKGFF. CDR3 bases: TGTGCCAGCAGCCAAGATGGCAGGGTATCATCGAAAGGTTTCTTT. This chain connects TRBV3-1 to TRBJ1-1; D may be TRBD1 (5 bases). The CDR3 sequence is 15 residues long. The V gene's germline CDR1 is LGHDT and CDR2 YNNKEL (reference sequence). V was shortened by 0 bases and J by 13 bases, with 21 bases between the two germline ends.

The genes are TRBV30 and TRBJ2-2; 12 bases line up with TRBD2. The CDR3 covers 16 residues. Per germline, CDR1 GTSNPN and CDR2 SVGIG (reference sequence). V lost 4 bases, J lost 3 bases, and 6 bases stayed unmatched. The CDR3 reads CAWNPGLAGHTGELFF. The CDR3, as DNA: TGTGCCTGGAACCCGGGACTAGCGGGTCACACCGGGGAGCTGTTTTTT.

This clonotype was detected ten times or more. CDR3 sequence reads: CASSNPPSYNEQFF. CDR3 bases: TGTGCCAGCAGCAACCCCCCCTCCTACAATGAGCAGTTCTTC. V and J are TRBV12-3 or TRBV12-4 and TRBJ2-1; D not certain. CDR3 length: 14 residues. Trimming stripped 6 bases from V and 0 bases from J, with 9 bases between.

This clonotype showed up many times. The chain couples TRBV6-6 to TRBJ2-2; D ambiguous. This CDR3 is 13 amino acids long. V was clipped by 6 bases and J by 6 bases, with 11 bases between them. From germline, CDR1 is MNHNY and CDR2 SVGAGI (reference sequence). CDR3 nucleotide sequence: TGTGCCAGCAGAAGCGATCCGGCCGGGGAGCTGTTTTTT. Translation gives CASRSDPAGELFF.

This clonotype was observed a few times. The rearrangement joins TRBV15 to TRBJ2-1; 7 bases fit TRBD2. Germline CDR1 and CDR2: LNHNV and YYDKDF (reference sequence). V lost 4 bases to trimming and J lost 1 base; unmatched junction nucleotides: 19. CDR3 size: 20 residues. The CDR3 reads CATSTHDTIGAGSSYNEQFF. CDR3 nucleotides: TGTGCCACCAGCACCCACGACACAATTGGAGCGGGGTCTTCCTACAATGAGCAGTTCTTC.

This clonotype was seen at least ten times. V usage is TRBV29-1 and J usage is TRBJ2-7; D is undetermined. CDR1 is SQVTM, CDR2 ANQGSEA, per germline. V lost 7 bases and J 7 bases, leaving 14 bases between the germline ends. There are 11 residues in the CDR3. CDR3 region: CSGGDFGEQYF. The CDR3 DNA reads as TGCAGCGGTGGAGATTTCGGAGAGCAGTACTTC.

The chain combines TRBV5-1 with TRBJ2-1; TRBD1 aligns across 9 bases. Germline V gives CDR1 SGHRS, CDR2 YFSETQ. Losses at the gene ends were 0 bases for V and 4 bases for J; bases not matched to a gene: 20. This CDR3 region has 21 residues. As DNA, the CDR3 is TGCGCCAGCAGCTTGGGGCAACTACTGGGGACAGGGCAAAGGGTTTACAATGAGCAGTTCTTC. Translated, it gives CASSLGQLLGTGQRVYNEQFF. Using reference TRBV5-1 and TRBJ2-1 for the parts outside the CDR3, the full variable domain is KAGVTQTPRYLIKTRGQQVTLSCSPISGHRSVSWYQQTPGQGLQFLFEYFSETQRNKGNFPGRFSGRQFSNSRSEMNVSTLELGDSALYLCASSLGQLLGTGQRVYNEQFFGPGTRLTVL.

This clonotype was recorded many times. This chain joins TRBV7-2 and TRBJ2-1; 10 bases are a match to TRBD2. V trimming: 6 bases; J trimming: 3 bases; junction bases outside the gene matches: 14. CDR1 and CDR2 from the germline V gene are SGHTA and FQGNSA. The CDR3 contains 18 residues. The CDR3 DNA is TGTGCCAGCAGATCATTCCGCACTAGCGGGACCAACTACAATGAGCAGTTCTTC. It translates to CASRSFRTSGTNYNEQFF.

This clonotype was seen only a few times. The chain couples TRBV29-1 to TRBJ1-3; a possible D gene is TRBD1 (6 bases). V was clipped by 4 bases and J by 2 bases, with 9 bases between them. Germline V gene lookup returns CDR1 SQVTM and CDR2 ANQGSEA. This CDR3 has 13 residues. CDR3 loop: CSVAGQTGNTIYF. In DNA form, the CDR3 reads TGCAGCGTTGCCGGACAGACTGGAAACACCATATATTTT.

The chain carries TRBV7-2 and TRBJ2-7; D possibly corresponds to TRBD1 (5 bases). The CDR3 loop spans 13 amino acids. The V gene's germline CDR1 is SGHTA and CDR2 FQGNSA. V was clipped by 1 base and J by 6 bases, with 10 bases between them. The chain's CDR3 is CASSLVGATEQYF. CDR3 DNA sequence: TGTGCCAGCAGCTTAGTTGGGGCCACCGAGCAGTACTTC.

The chain employs TRBV29-1 and TRBJ1-1, with D tentatively TRBD1 (5 bases). Germline loops: CDR1 SQVTM, CDR2 ANQGSEA. The CDR3 covers 13 residues. Trimming removed 5 bases from V and 1 base from J, with 11 bases in between. The CDR3 DNA reads as TGCAGCGTTCTCGACGGGGGGAACACTGAAGCTTTCTTT. This sequence encodes CSVLDGGNTEAFF.